This T cell receptor beta chain is drawn from a study of T cells after yellow fever vaccination. Overall study results and limits: The secondary response showed a weaker magnitude and a faster peak, day 5 versus 15.

This clonotype was detected ten times or more. The antigen remains undetermined. Making TCR cDNA involved 5'RACE template switching, which added UMIs and a universal primer site. TCRdb analysed the 5' RACE reads with MiXCR anew, one entry per CDR3 protein. The data hold about 330,000 distinct CDR3 sequences, with approximately 4% observed a single time. V was trimmed by 0 bases and J by 9 bases, leaving 3 bases between them. CDR1 is SGHRS, CDR2 YFSETQ, per germline. This CDR3 has 11 amino acids. The TCR sequence derives from a man younger than 35 who received the YFV17D yellow fever vaccine. The sample consisted of PBMCs, taken 5 days after the yellow fever booster vaccination. V gene TRBV5-1 combines with J gene TRBJ1-4; the D is unclear. The CDR3 coding sequence is TGCGCCAGCAGCTTGGGGCAAAAACTGTTTTTT. Encoded protein: CASSLGQKLFF.